This T cell receptor (beta chain) came from a study of blood T cell repertoires in COVID-19. At the level of the study: Sites across the United States, Italy and Spain contributed samples from acute and convalescent COVID-19. T cells, B-cell-depleted T cells, or PBMCs provided the cDNA or gDNA that served as material.

Trimming cost V 1 base and J 7 bases; bases outside gene matches: 12. The CDR3 length is 17 residues. Germline V gene lookup returns CDR1 SGHTA and CDR2 FQGNSA. In the original processing: The assay estimated nucleated cells by amplifying reference gene primers. Using immunoSEQ multiplex PCR, the repertoire was profiled, and TCRdb retains in-frame clones only, with some absent. The V and J calls and clone size are taken from that table; D and trimming were inferred from the DNA. The profile shows about 300,000 clones, about 90% of them singletons. During active infection, Seattle patients enrolled and were then monitored through disease.

The TCR was taken from a woman in her forties or fifties with COVID-19, enrolled during active disease. The chain links TRBV7-2 to TRBJ2-1; 8 bases match TRBD2. The specimen sequenced was peripheral blood. The DNA of the CDR3 is TGTGCCAGCAGCTTAGTAGGGGTCGGGAGGGCCCGGAATGAGCAGTTCTTC. Translated: CASSLVGVGRARNEQFF.